The text below deals with one T cell receptor beta chain. This entry comes from a study of shared clonotypes between healthy human individuals. Investigators spread the genomic DNA of each subset evenly over several immunoSEQ plates. Unsorted PBMCs provided DNA that was sequenced on ten immunoSEQ deep assay plates. Profiling relied on immunoSEQ multiplex PCR, and the TCRdb table lists in-frame clones only, not all of them. In the table there are 400,000 to 600,000 clones, more than 75% of which are singletons. The CDR3 extends over 14 amino acids. Germline CDR1 MDHEN, CDR2 SYDVKM. The ends were cut back, 4 bases at V and 4 bases at J, with 10 bases in the middle.

The TCR comes from a woman aged 40 to 50 in good health. Some clones in this sample may be carry-over from other donors' samples. V and J are TRBV28 and TRBJ1-4, with D tentatively TRBD1 (5 bases). Material for sequencing was PBMCs. CDR3 DNA sequence: TGTGCCAGCAGTTATGGGGGTGGTAATGAAAAACTGTTTTTT. This encodes CASSYGGGNEKLFF.